The clone carrying this T cell receptor beta chain has only one observation. No antigen is known for it. TCR beta cDNA libraries included unique molecular identifiers. The authors obtained approximately 540,000 cDNA molecules from approximately 0.91 to 9.4 million T cells. A single record per CDR3 protein comes from TCRdb applying MiXCR to the PCR reads. This table has hundreds of thousands of distinct CDR3 sequences, 44% appearing once. The data are from a study of post-analysis software for immune sequencing data. Across the study: The disease courses spanned relapsing-remitting, secondary progressive and progressive-relapsing forms of multiple sclerosis.

Germline V gives CDR1 SQVTM, CDR2 ANQGSEA. CDR3 length: 14 residues. Losses at the gene ends were 1 base for V and 2 bases for J; bases not matched to a gene: 4. Study-wide results and caveats: F-measure co-clustering was strong for batch-matched samples. Normalized Chao1 diversity was significantly reduced in patients versus controls. TRBV segments more frequent in patients than in controls numbered several and included TRBV5-6, TRBV5-1 and TRBV20-1.

The rearrangement uses TRBV29-1 and TRBJ1-1; TRBD1 matches 7 bases. The receptor was derived from a girl under 18 with multiple sclerosis. Sequencing was done on a sample of blood. DNA for the CDR3: TGCAGCGTTGAAGTGACAGGGATTAACACTGAAGCTTTCTTT. Its protein product is CSVEVTGINTEAFF.